This T cell receptor beta chain was identified in a study of CD8+ T cells in alopecia areata (dated by TCRdb to between 2017 and 2018). Looking at the study overall: The treated patients, all with moderate-to-severe alopecia areata, were enrolled in an open-label pilot trial of oral tofacitinib given at 5 to 10 mg twice daily. In both human patients and the C3H/HeJ mouse model, the study applied high-throughput TCRbeta sequencing to look at T cell clonal expansion in alopecia areata. Biopsies were taken from tofacitinib-treated patients at baseline and again at 4 and 24 weeks into treatment, and several of those patients also had a later scalp biopsy. Tofacitinib was administered for 6 to 18 months, and 6 months of follow-up off drug were then conducted to assess delayed response and recurrence. TCRbeta CDR3 regions were amplified by immunoSEQ multiplex PCR with 35 Vbeta forward and 13 Jbeta reverse primers. Scalp clonality was compared across normal scalp (n=4), patchy alopecia areata scalp (n=8), and alopecia totalis/universalis scalp (n=8). For the treated patients, the SALT score, which quantifies what percentage of scalp surface area is affected, served as the measure of disease severity. RNA was obtained with the PAXgene miRNA kit for fixed scalp, the miRNeasy kit for PBMCs, and the RNeasy kit for mouse skin. Scalp tissue and sorted CD4+ and CD8+ peripheral blood T cells from patchy and totalis/universalis alopecia areata patients and from healthy controls were covered by human TCRbeta sequencing. Summary of the overall study and its limitations: Tofacitinib significantly lowered scalp clonality and the number of expanded CD8+ clones among the top 100 scalp clones. Compared with mice, TCR sequences shared between patients were less clear, possibly partly because of HLA diversity across the patient population. Unlike mouse skin, where gammadelta T cells dominate, normal human skin contains resident alphabeta T cells that get sequenced too, which complicates analysis of the scalp TCR repertoire. During tofacitinib treatment, many expanded lesional clones remained in scalp and blood, and this persistence may partly explain relapse after treatment is stopped. Because the treated cohort was small and had only one nonresponder, larger studies are needed to examine links between baseline CD8+ expansion and response. Lesional scalp, especially in alopecia totalis/universalis, showed higher clonality and more expanded CD8+ clones than normal scalp, suggesting antigenic drive.

The cysteine opens and the phenylalanine closes a CDR3 of 16 amino acids. Only the CDR3 portion is preserved as DNA: 48 bases, with reading frame beginning at the first base. V lost 3 bases and J lost 2 bases; the stretch between them is 15 bases long. From the germline V gene, CDR1 is LGHNT and CDR2 is FRNRAP. This clone has a handful of counts. Its antigen remains undetermined. No per-base quality is available; no much larger clone lies one base away. The time point label here, explained by the study, means: roughly 27 days on oral tofacitinib. Per the publication, the treatment or condition label means: oral pan-JAK inhibitor, 5-10 mg twice daily. Lesional scalp punch biopsies and peripheral blood were obtained from alopecia areata patients. PBMCs were isolated by density centrifugation and stained for CD3, CD4 and CD8, and CD4+ and CD8+ T cells were sorted on a FACSAria. The method was the immunoSEQ multiplex PCR assay. RNA was extracted from all samples and reverse transcribed into cDNA, which served as template for TCR sequencing. First-strand cDNA was synthesized using SuperScript III with a 2:1 mix of oligo-dT and random hexamers. A synthetic immune receptor repertoire was used to assess amplification bias, and residual bias was removed computationally. The authors' pipeline ran thus. After raw reads were preprocessed to remove errors, the CDR3 was defined following IMGT conventions as running from the conserved cysteine to phenylalanine. Clonality was calculated as 1 minus Shannon entropy normalized by log2 of the number of productive unique TCRs. CD4 or CD8 identity of scalp clones was inferred by cross-referencing scalp TCRbeta sequences with sorted blood CD4 and CD8 repertoires. TCRdb took over this immuneACCESS table, retaining in-frame rearrangements with V and J assigned. Such tables are incomplete; in checked studies, under half of the missing clones stem from an unresolved V gene, and the remainder is unexplained. V, J and clone size were drawn from that table, and D and trimming were deduced from the DNA. The table for this sample lists approximately 200,000 clones; 60% to 70% of them were counted only once. Of the sample, approximately 0.63% falls within the top ten clones.

The sequence came from a human donor with alopecia areata. The sequence joins TRBV12-5 to TRBJ2-3, with an unclear D gene assignment. This specimen consisted of CD4+ T cells sorted from blood, obtained at week 4, from a patient treated with tofacitinib. At the DNA level, the sequence is TGTGCTAGTGGTTTTCACCAGGCGAGGAACACAGATACGCAGTATTTT. Its protein is CASGFHQARNTDTQYF.